This is a list of T cell receptor beta chains from one sample in a study of patients and donors after allogeneic stem cell transplantation. TCRdb analysed the RT-PCR reads with MiXCR anew, one entry per CDR3 protein. Here the sample spans about a million distinct CDR3 sequences, roughly 18% being singletons. Sequenced: blood, either unsorted or a sorted T cell fraction (not recorded which). Receptor source: a human donor who was either an allogeneic HSCT recipient or a stem cell or donor lymphocyte infusion donor (not recorded which). It is not recorded whose cells these are; they may come from a transplant donor. Both conserved end residues are part of each CDR3. The order of the fields is clone size, J gene, D gene, V gene, CDR3 protein, CDR3 DNA. The D gene is left open where the match is weak. Not all rows give a size; the values are once, few, many and, for expanded clones, a class.

many,TRBJ2-1,TRBD2,TRBV5-1,CASSLQPSGYNEQFF,TGCGCCAGCAGCTTGCAGCCTAGCGGGTACAATGAGCAGTTCTTC
few,TRBJ1-2,TRBD1,TRBV4-3,CASSQDKGTGASDYTF,TGCGCCAGCAGCCAAGATAAAGGGACAGGGGCTTCTGACTACACCTTC
-,TRBJ2-7,-,TRBV21-1,CASSKYISYEQYF,TGTGCCAGCAGCAAATATATCTCCTACGAGCAGTACTTC
-,TRBJ2-2,TRBD2,TRBV6-2/TRBV6-3,CASSYWLAGLTGELFF,TGTGCCAGCAGTTACTGGCTAGCGGGTTTAACCGGGGAGCTGTTTTTT
few,TRBJ1-1,-,TRBV5-1,CASSSTRQMNTEAFF,TGCGCCAGCAGCTCCACGAGACAGATGAACACTGAAGCTTTCTTT
-,TRBJ2-7,-,TRBV27,CASSAGTGKYEQYF,TGTGCCAGCAGCGCCGGGACGGGAAAGTACGAGCAGTACTTC
-,TRBJ2-4,-,TRBV20-1,CSASLSNIQYF,TGCAGTGCTAGTTTGTCAAACATTCAGTACTTC
-,TRBJ1-5,TRBD1,TRBV20-1,CSAREGQGARQPQHF,TGCAGTGCTAGAGAGGGCCAGGGGGCGAGGCAGCCCCAGCATTTT
-,TRBJ2-5,-,TRBV7-2,CARSETQYF,TGTGCCAGATCTGAGACCCAGTACTTC
few,TRBJ1-3,-,TRBV5-1,CASSVGTMADSGNTIYF,TGCGCCAGCAGCGTTGGAACGATGGCAGACTCTGGAAACACCATATATTTT
few,TRBJ1-2,-,TRBV9,CASSEAESAMRSRHF,TGTGCCAGCAGCGAGGCTGAGAGTGCTATGCGGAGTAGGCACTTC
few,TRBJ1-1,-,TRBV20-1,CSARGPGGGYTEAFF,TGCAGTGCTAGAGGGCCGGGTGGAGGGTACACTGAAGCTTTCTTT
few,TRBJ2-7,TRBD1,TRBV5-5,CASRPDREIYEQYF,TGTGCCAGCAGACCCGACAGGGAAATCTACGAGCAGTACTTC
-,TRBJ1-1,-,TRBV5-4,CASKRTEASGAFF,TGTGCCAGCAAAAGGACAGAAGCTTCTGGGGCTTTCTTT
few,TRBJ2-7,TRBD2,TRBV29-1,CSARSGTSASYEQYF,TGCAGCGCCCGATCCGGGACTAGCGCCTCCTACGAGCAGTACTTC
-,TRBJ1-6,-,TRBV4-3,CASSQVIGSGSSYNSPLHF,TGCGCCAGCAGCCAAGTGATCGGATCCGGAAGCTCCTATAATTCACCCCTCCACTTT
-,TRBJ2-7,-,TRBV20-1,CSALMPGYYEQYF,TGCAGTGCTTTGATGCCGGGCTACTACGAGCAGTACTTC